The clone carrying this TCR beta chain was found a few times. Its antigen remains unknown. Data came from immunoSEQ multiplex PCR; TCRdb stores just in-frame clones and leaves some out. The sample includes 5,600 or so clones, 60% to 75% of them seen just once. This sample is part of a study of OX40 agonist ivuxolimab in advanced cancers. Study background: Under the entry rules, prior anti-PD-1, anti-PD-L1 or anti-CTLA-4 therapy was allowed, and 40% had some. General observations from the study: Relative to CD4+ cells, CD8+ T cells on average had more expanded clones.

Germline CDR1 and CDR2: GTSNPN and SVGIG (reference sequence). V lost 8 bases and J 0 bases, leaving 7 bases between the germline ends. The CDR3 consists of 12 residues. This chain joins TRBV30 and TRBJ2-2; unclear D gene. The TCR comes from an adult with an advanced solid tumor such as melanoma, head and neck, liver or kidney cancer. The sample was CD4+ or CD8+ T cells sorted from blood, taken in a trial of the OX40 agonist ivuxolimab. CDR3 sequence (DNA): TGTGCCCAACACGCGAACACCGGGGAGCTGTTTTTT. Protein sequence: CAQHANTGELFF.